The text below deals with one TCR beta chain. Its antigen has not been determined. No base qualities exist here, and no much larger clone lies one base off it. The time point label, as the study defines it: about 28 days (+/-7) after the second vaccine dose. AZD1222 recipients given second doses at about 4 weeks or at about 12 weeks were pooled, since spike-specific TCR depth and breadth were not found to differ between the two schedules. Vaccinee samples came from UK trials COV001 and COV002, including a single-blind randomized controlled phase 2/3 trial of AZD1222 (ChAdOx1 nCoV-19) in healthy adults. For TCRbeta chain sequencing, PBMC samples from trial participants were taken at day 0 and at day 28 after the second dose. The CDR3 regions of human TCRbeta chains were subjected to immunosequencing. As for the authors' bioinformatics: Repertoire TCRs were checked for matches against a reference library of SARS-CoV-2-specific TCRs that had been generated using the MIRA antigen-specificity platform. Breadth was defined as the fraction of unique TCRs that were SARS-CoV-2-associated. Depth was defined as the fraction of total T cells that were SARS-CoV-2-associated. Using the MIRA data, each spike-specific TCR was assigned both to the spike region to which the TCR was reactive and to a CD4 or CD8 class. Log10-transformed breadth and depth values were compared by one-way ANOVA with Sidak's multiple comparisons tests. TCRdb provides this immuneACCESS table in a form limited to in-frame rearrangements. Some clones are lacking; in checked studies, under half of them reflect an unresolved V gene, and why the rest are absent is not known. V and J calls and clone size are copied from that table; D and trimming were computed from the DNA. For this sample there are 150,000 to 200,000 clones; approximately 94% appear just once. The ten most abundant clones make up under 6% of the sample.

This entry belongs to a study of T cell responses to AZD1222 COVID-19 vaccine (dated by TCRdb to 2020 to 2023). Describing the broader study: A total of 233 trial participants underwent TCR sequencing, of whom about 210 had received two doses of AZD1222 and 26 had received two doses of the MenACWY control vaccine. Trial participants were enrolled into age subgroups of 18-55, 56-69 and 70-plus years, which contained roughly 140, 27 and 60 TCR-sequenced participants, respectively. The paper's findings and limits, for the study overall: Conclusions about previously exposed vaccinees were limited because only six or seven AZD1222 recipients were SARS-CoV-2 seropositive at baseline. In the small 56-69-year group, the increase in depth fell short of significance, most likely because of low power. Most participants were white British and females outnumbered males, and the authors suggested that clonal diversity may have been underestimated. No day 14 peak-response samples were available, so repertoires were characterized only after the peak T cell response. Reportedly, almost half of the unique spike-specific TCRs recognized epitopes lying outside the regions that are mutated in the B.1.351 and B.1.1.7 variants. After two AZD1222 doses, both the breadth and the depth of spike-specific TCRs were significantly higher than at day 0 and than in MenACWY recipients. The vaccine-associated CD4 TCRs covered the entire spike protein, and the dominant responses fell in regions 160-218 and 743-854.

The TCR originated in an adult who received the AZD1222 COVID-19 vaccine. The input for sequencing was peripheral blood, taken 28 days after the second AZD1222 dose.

The DNA is TGTGCCACCAGCAGAGAGGTGAAGCGGCTCTCCTACGAGCAGTACTTC. The encoded protein is CATSREVKRLSYEQYF. Recombination linked TRBV15 to TRBJ2-7, with TRBD2 tentatively as D gene (5 bases match). The CDR3 contains 16 residues, cysteine and phenylalanine counted. Only the CDR3 part of the read is kept: 48 bases, read in frame from the first base. V drops 0 bases and J drops 0 bases, leaving 12 bases in between. CDR1 is given as LNHNV and CDR2 as YYDKDF, both from the germline V gene (reference sequence).